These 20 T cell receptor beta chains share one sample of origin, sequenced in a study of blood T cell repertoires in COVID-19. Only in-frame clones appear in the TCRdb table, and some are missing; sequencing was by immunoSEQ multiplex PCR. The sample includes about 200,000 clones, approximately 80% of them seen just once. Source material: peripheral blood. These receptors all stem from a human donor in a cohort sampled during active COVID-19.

CDR3: CASSSLTTGFEQYF. CDR3 nucleotide sequence: TGTGCCAGCAGCTCCCTAACAACAGGGTTCGAGCAGTACTTC. The chain carries TRBV11-2 and TRBJ2-7, with D tentatively TRBD1 (6 bases). CDR1 and CDR2 (germline): SGHAT, FQNNGV. This CDR3 region has 14 residues. The V end lost 4 bases, the J end lost 6 bases, and 16 bases lay between the germline ends.

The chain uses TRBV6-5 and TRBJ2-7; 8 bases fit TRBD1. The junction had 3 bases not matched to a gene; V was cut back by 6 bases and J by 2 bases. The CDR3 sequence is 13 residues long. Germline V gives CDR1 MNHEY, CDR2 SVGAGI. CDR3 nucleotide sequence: TGTGCCAGCAGAGAGACAGGGGCCTACGAGCAGTACTTC. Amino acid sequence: CASRETGAYEQYF.

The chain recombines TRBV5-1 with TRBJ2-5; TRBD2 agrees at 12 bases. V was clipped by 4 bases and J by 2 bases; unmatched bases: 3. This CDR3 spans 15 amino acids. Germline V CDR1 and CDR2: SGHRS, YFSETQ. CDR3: CASSKGTSGQETQYF. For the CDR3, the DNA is TGCGCCAGCAGCAAGGGGACTAGCGGGCAAGAGACCCAGTACTTC. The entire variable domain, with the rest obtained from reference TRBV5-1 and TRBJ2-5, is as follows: KAGVTQTPRYLIKTRGQQVTLSCSPISGHRSVSWYQQTPGQGLQFLFEYFSETQRNKGNFPGRFSGRQFSNSRSEMNVSTLELGDSALYLCASSKGTSGQETQYFGPGTRLLVL.

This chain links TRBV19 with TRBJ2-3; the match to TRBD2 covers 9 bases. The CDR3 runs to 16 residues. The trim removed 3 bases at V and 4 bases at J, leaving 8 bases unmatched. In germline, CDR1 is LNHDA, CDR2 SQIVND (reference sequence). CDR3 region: CASSMRPAGGADTQYF. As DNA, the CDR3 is TGTGCCAGTAGTATGCGCCCGGCGGGAGGGGCAGATACGCAGTATTTT. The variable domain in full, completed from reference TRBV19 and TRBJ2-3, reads DGGITQSPKYLFRKEGQNVTLSCEQNLNHDAMYWYRQDPGQGLRLIYYSQIVNDFQKGDIAEGYSVSREKKESFPLTVTSAQKNPTAFYLCASSMRPAGGADTQYFGPGTRLTVL.

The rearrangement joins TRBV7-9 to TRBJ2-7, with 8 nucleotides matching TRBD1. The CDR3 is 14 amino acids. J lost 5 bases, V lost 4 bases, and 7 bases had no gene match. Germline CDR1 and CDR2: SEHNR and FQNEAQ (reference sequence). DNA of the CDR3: TGTGCCAGCAGCTACATGGACAGGGTGAACGAGCAGTACTTC. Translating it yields CASSYMDRVNEQYF.

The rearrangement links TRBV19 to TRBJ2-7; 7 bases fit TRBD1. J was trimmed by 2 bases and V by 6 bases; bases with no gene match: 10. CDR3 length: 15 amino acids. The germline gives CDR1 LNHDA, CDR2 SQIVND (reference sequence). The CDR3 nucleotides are TGTGCCAGTAGCGCCGGGACAGAGCCTCCCTACGAGCAGTACTTC. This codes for CASSAGTEPPYEQYF.

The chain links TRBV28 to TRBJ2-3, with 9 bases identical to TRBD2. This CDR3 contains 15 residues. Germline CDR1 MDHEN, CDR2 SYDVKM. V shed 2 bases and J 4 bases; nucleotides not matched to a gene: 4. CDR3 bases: TGTGCCAGCAGTTTAAGCGGGAGGAGCCCAGATACGCAGTATTTT. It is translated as CASSLSGRSPDTQYF.

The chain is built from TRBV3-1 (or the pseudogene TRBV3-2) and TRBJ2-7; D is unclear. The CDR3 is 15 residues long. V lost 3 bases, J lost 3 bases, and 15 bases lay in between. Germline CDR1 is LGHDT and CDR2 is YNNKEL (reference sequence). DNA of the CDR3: TGTGCCAGCAGCCACATCAGTAACTACGTCTACGAGCAGTACTTC. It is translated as CASSHISNYVYEQYF.

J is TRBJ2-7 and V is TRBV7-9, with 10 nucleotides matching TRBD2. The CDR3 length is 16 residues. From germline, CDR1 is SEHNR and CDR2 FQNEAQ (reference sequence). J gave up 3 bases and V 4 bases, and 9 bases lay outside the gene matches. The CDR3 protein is CASSSRGASGSYEQYF. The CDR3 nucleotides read TGTGCCAGCAGCTCCAGGGGGGCTAGCGGGAGCTACGAGCAGTACTTC. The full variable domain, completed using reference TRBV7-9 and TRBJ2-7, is DTGVSQNPRHKITKRGQNVTFRCDPISEHNRLYWYRQTLGQGPEFLTYFQNEAQLEKSRLLSDRFSAERPKGSFSTLEIQRTEQGDSAMYLCASSSRGASGSYEQYFGPGTRLTVT.

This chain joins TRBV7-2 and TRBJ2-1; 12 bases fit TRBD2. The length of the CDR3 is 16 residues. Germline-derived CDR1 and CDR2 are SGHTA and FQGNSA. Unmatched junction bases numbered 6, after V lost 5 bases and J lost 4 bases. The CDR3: CASSGRTSGKYNEQFF. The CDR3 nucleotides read TGTGCCAGCAGCGGGAGGACTAGCGGGAAATACAATGAGCAGTTCTTC.

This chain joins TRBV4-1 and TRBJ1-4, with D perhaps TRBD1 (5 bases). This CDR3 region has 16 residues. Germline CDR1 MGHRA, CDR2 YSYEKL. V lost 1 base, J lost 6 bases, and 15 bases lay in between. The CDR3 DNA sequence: TGCGCCAGCAGCCAAGGAGGCGACAGCGGGTATGAAAAACTGTTTTTT. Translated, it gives CASSQGGDSGYEKLFF.

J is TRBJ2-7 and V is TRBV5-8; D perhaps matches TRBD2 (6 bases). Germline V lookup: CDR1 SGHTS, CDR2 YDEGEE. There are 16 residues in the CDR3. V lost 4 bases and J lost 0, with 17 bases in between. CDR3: CASSPTGRARSYEQYF. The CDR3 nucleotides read TGTGCCAGCAGCCCCACCGGGAGAGCACGCTCCTACGAGCAGTACTTC.

The CDR3 region is CASSSGLSQETQYF. CDR3 in DNA: TGCGCCAGCAGCTCGGGGTTGTCCCAAGAGACCCAGTACTTC. The chain uses TRBV5-1 and TRBJ2-5, with a weak D call TRBD2 (5 bases). The CDR3 has 14 amino acids. Looked up from germline, CDR1 is SGHRS and CDR2 is YFSETQ. Trimming shortened V by 3 bases and J by 1 base, and 10 bases separated the two germline ends. Drawing the rest from reference TRBV5-1 and TRBJ2-5, the complete variable domain is KAGVTQTPRYLIKTRGQQVTLSCSPISGHRSVSWYQQTPGQGLQFLFEYFSETQRNKGNFPGRFSGRQFSNSRSEMNVSTLELGDSALYLCASSSGLSQETQYFGPGTRLLVL.

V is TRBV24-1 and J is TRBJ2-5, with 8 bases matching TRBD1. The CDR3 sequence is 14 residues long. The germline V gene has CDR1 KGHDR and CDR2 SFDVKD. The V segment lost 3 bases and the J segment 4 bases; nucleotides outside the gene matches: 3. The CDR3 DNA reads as TGTGCCACCAGTGATCGTACAGGGGGAGAGACCCAGTACTTC. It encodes CATSDRTGGETQYF.

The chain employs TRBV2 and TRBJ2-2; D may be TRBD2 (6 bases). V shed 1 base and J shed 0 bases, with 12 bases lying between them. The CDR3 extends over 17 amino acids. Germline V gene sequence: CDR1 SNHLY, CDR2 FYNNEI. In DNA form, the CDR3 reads TGTGCCAGCAGTGAAGATGGGGGGTTCGCGAACACCGGGGAGCTGTTTTTT. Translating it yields CASSEDGGFANTGELFF. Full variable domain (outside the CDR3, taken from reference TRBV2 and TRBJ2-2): EPEVTQTPSHQVTQMGQEVILRCVPISNHLYFYWYRQILGQKVEFLVSFYNNEISEKSEIFDDQFSVERPDGSNFTLKIRSTKLEDSAMYFCASSEDGGFANTGELFFGEGSRLTVL.

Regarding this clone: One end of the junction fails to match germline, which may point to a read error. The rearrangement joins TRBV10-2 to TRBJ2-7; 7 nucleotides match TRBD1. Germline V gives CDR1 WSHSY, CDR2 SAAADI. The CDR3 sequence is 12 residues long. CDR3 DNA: TGCGCCAGCAGTGAGAGGGACAGAGGGTGGGACTTC. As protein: CASSERDRGWDF.

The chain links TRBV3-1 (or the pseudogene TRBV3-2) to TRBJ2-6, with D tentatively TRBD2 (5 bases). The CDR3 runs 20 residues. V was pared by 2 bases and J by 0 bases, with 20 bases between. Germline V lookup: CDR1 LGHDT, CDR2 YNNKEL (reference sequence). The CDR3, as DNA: TGTGCCAGCAGCCAAAGCGGTTTACCTTGGGGATACTCTGGGGCCAACGTCCTGACTTTC. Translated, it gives CASSQSGLPWGYSGANVLTF.

The DNA of the CDR3 is TGTGCCAGCAGCTTATTAGCGGGAGGCTCCTACAATGAGCAGTTCTTC. It yields the protein CASSLLAGGSYNEQFF. This chain links TRBV7-9 with TRBJ2-1; TRBD2 agrees at 10 bases. The V and J ends lost 2 bases and 0 bases, in that order; junction bases with no gene match: 1. Germline CDR1 and CDR2: SEHNR and FQNEAQ (reference sequence). The CDR3 consists of 16 residues.

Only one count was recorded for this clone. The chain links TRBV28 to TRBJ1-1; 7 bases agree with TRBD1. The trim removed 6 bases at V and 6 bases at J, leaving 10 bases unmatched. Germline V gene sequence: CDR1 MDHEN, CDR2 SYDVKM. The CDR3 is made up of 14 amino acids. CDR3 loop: CASSLDRASAEAFF. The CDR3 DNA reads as TGTGCCAGCAGCCTAGACAGGGCCTCCGCTGAAGCTTTCTTT.

CDR3 protein: CAAYSGRRNQPQHF. In DNA, the CDR3 is TGTGCCGCCTATTCAGGGAGGAGAAATCAGCCCCAGCATTTT. The rearrangement joins TRBV28 to TRBJ1-5; D possibly corresponds to TRBD1 (5 bases). CDR1 is MDHEN, CDR2 SYDVKM, per germline. The V end lost 11 bases, the J end lost 4 bases, and 18 bases lay between the germline ends. The CDR3 spans 14 residues.